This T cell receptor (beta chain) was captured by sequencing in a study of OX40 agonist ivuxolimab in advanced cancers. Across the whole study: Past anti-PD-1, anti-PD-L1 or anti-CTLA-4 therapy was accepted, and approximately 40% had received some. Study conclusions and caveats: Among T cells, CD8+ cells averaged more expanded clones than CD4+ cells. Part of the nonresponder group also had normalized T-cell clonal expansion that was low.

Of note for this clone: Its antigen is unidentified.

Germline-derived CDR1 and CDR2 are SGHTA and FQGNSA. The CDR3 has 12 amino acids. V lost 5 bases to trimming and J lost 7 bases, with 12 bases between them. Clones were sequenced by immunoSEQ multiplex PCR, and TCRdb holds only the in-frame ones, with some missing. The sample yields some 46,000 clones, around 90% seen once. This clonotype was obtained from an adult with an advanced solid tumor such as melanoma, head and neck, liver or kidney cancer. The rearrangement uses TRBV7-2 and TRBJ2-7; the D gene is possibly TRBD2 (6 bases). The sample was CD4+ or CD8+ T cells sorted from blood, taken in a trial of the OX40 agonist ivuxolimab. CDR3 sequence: CASSGTRGEQYF. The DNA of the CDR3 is TGTGCCAGCAGCGGGACTCGGGGGGAGCAGTACTTC.